The rows below give T cell receptor beta chains drawn from one sample of a study of T cell repertoires in cytomegalovirus infection. Antigens for these TCRs are unknown. A single record per CDR3 protein comes from TCRdb applying MiXCR to the reads. The sample shows around 500,000 distinct CDR3 sequences, more than 40% of them seen only once. Sequencing used cultured PBMCs, obtained from culture after CMV antigen stimulation. Receptors were obtained from a human donor in good health (CMV status not recorded). Some clones in this sample may be carry-over from other donors' samples. Each CDR3 is given with its conserved first and last residue. Each record gives: CDR3 length, V gene, clone size, J gene, CDR3 protein. The size entry is marked missing in some rows and otherwise reads once, few, many or a size class.

len: 15; v_gene: TRBV7-6; abundance: -; j_gene: TRBJ1-5; CDR3aa: CASSLAPMSNQPQHF
len: 17; v_gene: TRBV10-3; abundance: -; j_gene: TRBJ2-5; CDR3aa: CAISGAGASSLQETQYF
len: 17; v_gene: TRBV4-2; abundance: -; j_gene: TRBJ2-1; CDR3aa: CASSRQITRGSYNEQFF
len: 14; v_gene: TRBV7-9; abundance: -; j_gene: TRBJ1-1; CDR3aa: CASSLEASYTEAFF
len: 15; v_gene: TRBV5-1; abundance: -; j_gene: TRBJ2-2; CDR3aa: CASSSTNKNTGELFF
len: 11; v_gene: TRBV12-3/TRBV12-4; abundance: few; j_gene: -; CDR3aa: CASSLLGTQYF
len: 15; v_gene: TRBV12-3/TRBV12-4; abundance: -; j_gene: TRBJ2-1; CDR3aa: CASSLQTSGTNEQFF
len: 14; v_gene: TRBV7-6; abundance: few; j_gene: TRBJ1-4; CDR3aa: CASSFRPVNEKLFF
len: 14; v_gene: TRBV7-8; abundance: -; j_gene: TRBJ2-1; CDR3aa: CASSLGTPGDEQFF
len: 16; v_gene: TRBV7-2; abundance: many; j_gene: TRBJ2-1; CDR3aa: CASSLAASSSYNEQFF
len: 11; v_gene: TRBV20-1; abundance: -; j_gene: TRBJ1-2; CDR3aa: CSARGIYGYTF
len: 15; v_gene: TRBV27; abundance: -; j_gene: TRBJ2-1; CDR3aa: CASSIRALQGDEQFF
len: 14; v_gene: TRBV6-2/TRBV6-3; abundance: -; j_gene: TRBJ2-2; CDR3aa: CASSWAGRTGELFF
len: 15; v_gene: TRBV6-2/TRBV6-3; abundance: -; j_gene: TRBJ2-3; CDR3aa: CASSYSPGRTDTQYF
len: 14; v_gene: TRBV6-1; abundance: -; j_gene: TRBJ1-2; CDR3aa: CASSYMQGALGYTF
len: 14; v_gene: TRBV12-3/TRBV12-4; abundance: -; j_gene: TRBJ2-3; CDR3aa: CASSYLRGRWEEYF
len: 8; v_gene: TRBV6-6; abundance: few; j_gene: TRBJ1-2; CDR3aa: CASIMLPF
len: 13; v_gene: TRBV5-1; abundance: -; j_gene: TRBJ2-5; CDR3aa: CASSTGHTETQYF
len: 14; v_gene: TRBV28; abundance: -; j_gene: TRBJ1-6; CDR3aa: CASRDRQGGSPLHF
len: 13; v_gene: TRBV4-3; abundance: -; j_gene: TRBJ2-3; CDR3aa: CASSGDYTDTQYF
len: 13; v_gene: TRBV7-2; abundance: -; j_gene: TRBJ2-5; CDR3aa: CASSPMGGNTQNF
len: 15; v_gene: TRBV6-1; abundance: few; j_gene: TRBJ1-1; CDR3aa: CASRDKTGGDTEAFF
len: 15; v_gene: TRBV28; abundance: -; j_gene: TRBJ1-1; CDR3aa: CASSFGQGVYTEAFF
len: 15; v_gene: TRBV28; abundance: few; j_gene: TRBJ2-2; CDR3aa: CASRDRGYLNGELFF
len: 20; v_gene: TRBV7-9; abundance: -; j_gene: TRBJ1-3; CDR3aa: CASSPAPGRAWGITGNTIYF
len: 15; v_gene: TRBV20-1; abundance: -; j_gene: TRBJ2-3; CDR3aa: CSAGGLAGGPDTQYF
len: 15; v_gene: TRBV5-1; abundance: -; j_gene: TRBJ2-5; CDR3aa: CASSSSTVVGETQYF
len: 14; v_gene: TRBV7-6; abundance: -; j_gene: TRBJ1-5; CDR3aa: CASSLARGGQPQHF
len: 13; v_gene: TRBV12-3/TRBV12-4; abundance: -; j_gene: TRBJ2-5; CDR3aa: CASMEAGPTTPDF
len: 12; v_gene: TRBV7-6; abundance: -; j_gene: TRBJ1-1; CDR3aa: CASMPSGTEAFF
len: 15; v_gene: TRBV7-2; abundance: -; j_gene: TRBJ1-2; CDR3aa: CASSLGPGTNYGYTF
len: 16; v_gene: TRBV7-2; abundance: -; j_gene: TRBJ1-2; CDR3aa: CASTLIQGLANYGYTF
len: 15; v_gene: TRBV12-3/TRBV12-4; abundance: few; j_gene: TRBJ1-5; CDR3aa: CASTFRDGRNQPQHF
len: 17; v_gene: TRBV4-3; abundance: few; j_gene: TRBJ2-1; CDR3aa: CASSLNPPQLSYNEQFF
len: 15; v_gene: TRBV4-1; abundance: -; j_gene: TRBJ1-4; CDR3aa: CASSSTGRSNEKLFF
len: 16; v_gene: TRBV6-2/TRBV6-3; abundance: -; j_gene: TRBJ2-5; CDR3aa: CASSYATSGHQETQYF
len: 14; v_gene: TRBV7-8; abundance: few; j_gene: TRBJ2-7; CDR3aa: CASSRIGLANEQYF
len: 11; v_gene: TRBV5-6; abundance: -; j_gene: TRBJ2-1; CDR3aa: CAVGGFEEQFF
len: 19; v_gene: TRBV4-3; abundance: -; j_gene: TRBJ1-4; CDR3aa: CASSQGWQGRMVANEKLFF
len: 16; v_gene: TRBV6-8; abundance: -; j_gene: TRBJ2-5; CDR3aa: CASSYSIGGGGETQYF
len: 15; v_gene: TRBV19; abundance: -; j_gene: TRBJ2-1; CDR3aa: CASSIDRPSYNEQFF
len: 12; v_gene: TRBV12-3/TRBV12-4; abundance: -; j_gene: TRBJ1-5; CDR3aa: CASGQGSQPQHF
len: 15; v_gene: TRBV7-9; abundance: few; j_gene: TRBJ1-1; CDR3aa: CASSESGPSNSEAFF
len: 14; v_gene: TRBV12-3/TRBV12-4; abundance: -; j_gene: TRBJ2-2; CDR3aa: CASSGLDFTGELFF
len: 13; v_gene: TRBV19; abundance: -; j_gene: TRBJ1-5; CDR3aa: CASSIAQENTQHF
len: 12; v_gene: TRBV10-3; abundance: -; j_gene: TRBJ2-3; CDR3aa: CASRAGRDTQYF
len: 13; v_gene: TRBV7-2; abundance: -; j_gene: TRBJ2-3; CDR3aa: CASSPFRPDTQYF
len: 16; v_gene: TRBV5-1; abundance: -; j_gene: TRBJ1-4; CDR3aa: CASSFPRQGTNEKLFF
len: 14; v_gene: TRBV4-2; abundance: -; j_gene: TRBJ2-2; CDR3aa: CASSQDKYTGELFF
len: 16; v_gene: TRBV7-2; abundance: few; j_gene: TRBJ2-2; CDR3aa: CASSRFGGANTGELFF
len: 14; v_gene: TRBV7-6; abundance: -; j_gene: TRBJ2-1; CDR3aa: CASSRSGGYNEQFF
len: 15; v_gene: TRBV7-2; abundance: many; j_gene: TRBJ1-1; CDR3aa: CASSTRSGVVTEAFF
len: 14; v_gene: TRBV20-1; abundance: -; j_gene: TRBJ1-3; CDR3aa: CSASGPSSGNTIYF
len: 18; v_gene: TRBV11-2; abundance: -; j_gene: TRBJ2-7; CDR3aa: CASSLDRLAGGPTYEQYF
len: 18; v_gene: TRBV11-2; abundance: -; j_gene: TRBJ2-3; CDR3aa: CASSLVTGQKGGTDTQYF